The 9 T cell receptor beta chains below come from one sample, sequenced in a study of vaccination and CD4 T cells after COVID-19. No antigen has been identified for these receptors. The Oncomine TCR Beta short-read assay was applied to DNA of cultured CD4+ T cells. One entry per CDR3 protein, called by TCRdb with MiXCR from the PCR reads. This repertoire shows about 11,000 distinct CDR3 sequences, roughly 65% found once; its top ten account for approximately 12%. Sample treatment: approximately 9-day PBMC culture with coronavirus spike peptide pools or control peptides (ViraFEST assay). Specimen: CD4+ T cells from blood, cultured in vitro. The receptors were gathered from a human donor who had recovered from COVID-19.

This chain joins TRBV15 and TRBJ1-1; D may be TRBD1 (6 bases). Trimming took off 1 base at V and 5 bases at J, with 14 bases between the two ends. There are 15 residues in the CDR3. The germline CDR1 and CDR2 sequences are LNHNV and YYDKDF (reference sequence). The chain's CDR3 is CATSRAGGQGTEAFF. The CDR3 nucleotides are TGTGCCACCAGCAGAGCCGGGGGGCAGGGGACTGAAGCTTTCTTT.

The chain uses TRBV20-1 and TRBJ1-5, with a possible D match to TRBD1 (5 bases). CDR1 DFQATT and CDR2 SNEGSKA come from the germline V gene (reference sequence). The length of the CDR3 is 16 residues. V gave up 1 base and J gave up 1 base, with 14 bases separating them. In DNA, the CDR3 is TGCAGTGCTAGAGCGGGGGTGGTCAGGAGCAATCAGCCCCAGCATTTT. Translated: CSARAGVVRSNQPQHF.

This chain uses TRBV7-2 with TRBJ1-2; 9 nucleotides align to TRBD1. The CDR3 spans 13 residues. J lost 6 bases, V lost 1 base, and 0 bases had no gene match. Germline values: CDR1 SGHTA, CDR2 FQGNSA. CDR3 region: CASSLGTGDGYTF. For the CDR3, the DNA is TGTGCCAGCAGCTTAGGGACAGGGGATGGCTACACCTTC.

The sample holds a few counts of this clonotype. The chain links TRBV20-1 to TRBJ1-1; D might be TRBD1 (5 bases). Germline V CDR1 and CDR2: DFQATT, SNEGSKA (reference sequence). The CDR3 is made up of 11 amino acids. CDR3 nucleotides: TGCGAATCCGGGACGGGGACTGAAGCTTTCTTT. Translation: CESGTGTEAFF.

This clonotype came up a few times. The chain joins TRBV29-1 to TRBJ2-5, with D maybe TRBD2 (6 bases). The V gene lost 6 bases and the J gene lost 1 base, with 6 bases spanning the gap. This CDR3 spans 11 amino acids. Germline lookup yields CDR1 SQVTM and CDR2 ANQGSEA. The CDR3 protein is CSVGLQETQYF. The CDR3 region has the DNA TGCAGCGTGGGACTCCAAGAGACCCAGTACTTC.

The chain is built from TRBV20-1 and TRBJ1-5, with D hard to call. Trimming pared 3 bases from V and 3 bases from J, leaving 6 bases between. In germline, CDR1 is DFQATT, CDR2 SNEGSKA (reference sequence). The CDR3 has 12 amino acids. CDR3 region: CSARSANQPQHF. The CDR3 DNA sequence: TGCAGTGCTAGGTCCGCCAATCAGCCCCAGCATTTT.

This chain joins TRBV6-1 and TRBJ2-7; D is uncertain. V shed 5 bases and J shed 2 bases, with 13 bases lying between them. This CDR3 has 14 residues. Germline lookup yields CDR1 MNHNS and CDR2 SASEGT. In DNA form, the CDR3 reads TGTGCCAGCAGTCCCCGGACCACGACCTACGAGCAGTACTTC. Translated: CASSPRTTTYEQYF.

The chain recombines TRBV5-1 with TRBJ2-5; 7 nucleotides align to TRBD2. CDR1 is SGHRS, CDR2 YFSETQ, per germline. The CDR3 length is 14 residues. V was pared by 2 bases and J by 3 bases, with 4 bases of the junction left unmatched. The CDR3 reads CASSFASGEETQYF. CDR3 nucleotides: TGCGCCAGCAGCTTTGCTAGCGGAGAAGAGACCCAGTACTTC. The whole variable domain, filled in from reference TRBV5-1 and TRBJ2-5, reads KAGVTQTPRYLIKTRGQQVTLSCSPISGHRSVSWYQQTPGQGLQFLFEYFSETQRNKGNFPGRFSGRQFSNSRSEMNVSTLELGDSALYLCASSFASGEETQYFGPGTRLLVL.

This clonotype has just a few counts. The chain links TRBV7-2 to TRBJ1-1, with 9 bases matching TRBD1. Trimming removed 5 bases from V and 7 bases from J; junction bases left unmatched: 2. Per the germline V gene, CDR1 is SGHTA and CDR2 is FQGNSA. This CDR3 contains 12 residues. CDR3 sequence reads: CASSRTGVEAFF. The CDR3 bases are TGTGCCAGCAGCAGGACAGGGGTTGAAGCTTTCTTT.